This T cell receptor beta chain is from a study of shared clonotypes between healthy human individuals. Study-wide points: Donors were few, which limited the genetic and exposure-history diversity represented. Among donors, sharing of clonotypes was expected to be affected by sequencing depth.

Germline loops: CDR1 SQVTM, CDR2 ANQGSEA. The CDR3 has 14 residues. V shed 8 bases and J 9 bases; nucleotides not matched to a gene: 15. A remark on this clone: The antigen is undetermined.

Unsorted PBMC DNA was run through sequencing on ten immunoSEQ deep assay plates. Assay: immunoSEQ multiplex PCR; the TCRdb copy retains only in-frame clones and omits some. The sample lists 470,000 or so clones, approximately 84% occurring once. Sequenced: PBMCs. The chain has TRBV29-1 and TRBJ2-5; TRBD1 aligns across 10 bases. This sequence was found in a woman in her thirties or forties in good health. Some clones in this sample may be carry-over from other donors' samples. Here the CDR3 reads CSSPGTGVKGSQYF. CDR3 in DNA: TGCAGCTCCCCCGGGACAGGGGTTAAAGGGTCCCAGTACTTC.